Listed below are T cell receptor beta chains from one sample, sequenced in a study of blood T cell repertoires in COVID-19. Sequencing was performed with immunoSEQ multiplex PCR; in TCRdb, only in-frame clones are kept and a portion is missing. Found here are 50,000 to 85,000 clones, over 80% of them singletons; the top ten hold around 6.7%. The specimen sequenced was peripheral blood. The receptors here all came from a human donor in a cohort sampled during active COVID-19. Both conserved end residues are part of each CDR3. D genes are given only for firm matches. Expanded clones are given a class, and other clones once, few, many or no size at all.

D	V	J	size	DNA	CDR3
.	TRBV7-9	TRBJ2-1	.	TGTGCCAGCGTAACTGATCGCAGGGCCCGCAATGAGCAGTTCTTC	CASVTDRRARNEQFF
TRBD1	TRBV7-7	TRBJ2-3	.	TGTGCTAGCAGCTCCGGGACAGGGGGTACAGATACGCAGTATTTT	CASSSGTGGTDTQYF
TRBD1	TRBV5-6	TRBJ1-6	once	TGTGCCAGCAGCCCGGGACAGACAAATTCACCCCTCCACTTT	CASSPGQTNSPLHF
TRBD2	TRBV4-3	TRBJ2-2	.	TGCGCCAGCAGCCACCCGAGCGGGGAGAACACCGGGGAGCTGTTTTTT	CASSHPSGENTGELFF
.	TRBV7-8	TRBJ2-3	.	TGTGCCAGCAGCCCCCGGTCGCAGGGGAGCACAGATACGCAGTATTTT	CASSPRSQGSTDTQYF
.	TRBV5-1	TRBJ1-1	.	TGCGCCAGCAGGATGGACAGCGTGAACACTGAAGCTTTCTTT	CASRMDSVNTEAFF
.	TRBV7-8	TRBJ1-5	few	TGTGCCAGCAGCAGGGACAATGGAGATCAGCCCCAGCATTTT	CASSRDNGDQPQHF
.	TRBV6-2/TRBV6-3	TRBJ2-7	.	TGTGCCAGCAGTTACGCTCGCGGGGCCTACGAGCAGTACTTC	CASSYARGAYEQYF
.	TRBV18	TRBJ1-1	.	TGTGCCAGCTCACCTTACGGACAGACACTGAACACTGAAGCTTTCTTT	CASSPYGQTLNTEAFF
.	TRBV5-1	TRBJ1-1	.	TGCGCCAGCAGCTTGGTCCCAGGGGTGAACACTGAAGCTTTCTTT	CASSLVPGVNTEAFF
TRBD1	TRBV2	TRBJ1-2	.	TGTGCCAGCAGTGGTGAAGGGACAGGGGGATATACCCCTCATACTAACTATGGCTACACCTTC	CASSGEGTGGYTPHTNYGYTF
TRBD2	TRBV6-2/TRBV6-3	TRBJ2-1	.	TGTGCCAGCAGTTACCCTATAGCGGGAGGGCCGAGGGATGAGCAGTTCTTC	CASSYPIAGGPRDEQFF
.	TRBV10-3	TRBJ1-2	.	TGTGCCATCAGTGACGCGGGAGGGGGACATGGCTACACCTTC	CAISDAGGGHGYTF
TRBD2	TRBV5-1	TRBJ2-1	.	TGCGCCAGCAGCTTCCTAGCGGGGCAACCCTCCTACAATGAGCAGTTCTTC	CASSFLAGQPSYNEQFF
.	TRBV9	TRBJ1-5	.	TGTGCCAGCAGCGCCACAACAGGTAATCAGCCCCAGCATTTT	CASSATTGNQPQHF
TRBD2	TRBV9	TRBJ2-3	.	TGTGCCAGCAGCGTGCGGGAGGGCGACACAGATACGCAGTATTTT	CASSVREGDTDTQYF
TRBD1	TRBV24-1	TRBJ2-4	.	TGTGCCACCAGGGGGGGGACAGGGCTTCATCCCGAGGCCAAAAACATTCAGTACTTC	CATRGGTGLHPEAKNIQYF
.	TRBV18	TRBJ2-1	.	TGTGCCAGCTCACCAAGGCGGACAAAGAGCTCCTACAATGAGCAGTTCTTC	CASSPRRTKSSYNEQFF
TRBD1	TRBV7-6	TRBJ1-2	once	TGTGCCAGCAGCGACCCCGGGACAGGGAACGGTGCTAACTATGGCTACACCTTC	CASSDPGTGNGANYGYTF
.	TRBV5-1	TRBJ2-7	few	TGCGCCAGCAGCGTACGGACGGGACAAGTCTACGAGCAGTACTTC	CASSVRTGQVYEQYF
.	TRBV18	TRBJ2-3	.	TGTGCCAGCTCACCCGGGGGGCCCCGCACAGATACGCAGTATTTT	CASSPGGPRTDTQYF
.	TRBV29-1	TRBJ2-7	.	TGCAGCGTTGAAGGAGAAATCTCCTACGAGCAGTACTTC	CSVEGEISYEQYF
.	TRBV6-5	TRBJ1-5	.	TGTGCCAGCAGTTCTCAGGGGTTAGGACAGCCCCAGCATTTT	CASSSQGLGQPQHF
TRBD2	TRBV6-2/TRBV6-3	TRBJ2-1	.	TGTGCCAGCAGTGGGACTAGCGGGAGATCTATGTGGAATGAGCAGTTCTTC	CASSGTSGRSMWNEQFF
.	TRBV5-1	TRBJ1-1	.	TGCGCCAGCGCAACAGGGAAGGACACTGAAGCTTTCTTT	CASATGKDTEAFF
TRBD1	TRBV5-1	TRBJ1-2	.	TGCGCCAGCGGGACAGGGGGCTTAGGCTACACCTTC	CASGTGGLGYTF
TRBD2	TRBV30	TRBJ2-5	.	TGTGCCTGGAGTGTACGAGCGGGAGGAGAGACCCAGTACTTC	CAWSVRAGGETQYF
.	TRBV10-2	TRBJ1-1	.	TGCGCCAGCAGTGGAAAAGGGGGAGTAGAAGCTTTCTTT	CASSGKGGVEAFF
.	TRBV9	TRBJ2-3	once	TGTGCCAGCAGCGTAGGGAACGGGATCTTCACAGATACGCAGTATTTT	CASSVGNGIFTDTQYF
.	TRBV27	TRBJ2-7	.	TGTGCCAGCAGTTTATCAGGAGCAGCCTACGAGCAGTACTTC	CASSLSGAAYEQYF
TRBD1	TRBV7-9	TRBJ1-4	.	TGTGCCAGCAGCTTAGGACAGGGAGGTGAAAAACTGTTTTTT	CASSLGQGGEKLFF
.	TRBV2	TRBJ2-5	.	TGTGCCAGCAGCCCGAACCGGGGAATGGGAGAGACCCAGTACTTC	CASSPNRGMGETQYF
.	TRBV3-1/TRBV3-2	TRBJ1-2	.	TGTGCCAGCAGCCCCTCATTGATCTGGGCCTCATTAGGCTACACCTTC	CASSPSLIWASLGYTF
.	TRBV7-3	TRBJ1-6	.	TGTGCCAGCAGCCTAAAAGAGTTTTCACCCCTCCACTTT	CASSLKEFSPLHF
.	TRBV6-4	TRBJ2-6	.	TGTGCCAGCAGTGAGAGCTCTGGGGCCAACGTCCTGACTTTC	CASSESSGANVLTF
TRBD2	TRBV7-2	TRBJ2-3	.	TGTGCCAGCAGCTTAACCCCCCCCGTCAGCGGGAGTAAGACAGATACGCAGTATTTT	CASSLTPPVSGSKTDTQYF
TRBD1	TRBV7-9	TRBJ2-5	.	TGTGCCAGCCGGGACAGGGTCCAAGAGACCCAGTACTTC	CASRDRVQETQYF
.	TRBV5-1	TRBJ2-1	.	TGCGCCAGCAATACCGCAACGGGAGTCGACGATGAGCAGTTCTTC	CASNTATGVDDEQFF
TRBD1	TRBV11-2	TRBJ1-1	.	TGTGCCAGCAGACCTAACCTAGGGACAGGGACCATGAACACTGAAGCTTTCTTT	CASRPNLGTGTMNTEAFF
TRBD1	TRBV30	TRBJ2-1	.	TGTGCCTCCCGACAGGGTAACGGCGATGAGCAGTTCTTC	CASRQGNGDEQFF
TRBD1	TRBV7-3	TRBJ2-5	.	TGTGCCAGCAGACAGACAGGGGGCGGCCAAGAGACCCAGTACTTC	CASRQTGGGQETQYF
TRBD1	TRBV18	TRBJ1-5	few	TGTGCCAGCTCACTCCAGACAGGGGTCGGTCAGCCCCAGCATTTT	CASSLQTGVGQPQHF
.	TRBV18	TRBJ1-2	.	TGTGCCAGCTCATCCTCTGCTGGCCCGAGGGATTCTAACTATGGCTACACCTTC	CASSSSAGPRDSNYGYTF
TRBD2	TRBV7-3	TRBJ2-1	.	TGTGCCAGCAGCTTAGAGGGGACTAGGGAATACAATGAGCAGTTCTTC	CASSLEGTREYNEQFF
TRBD1	TRBV2	TRBJ2-7	.	TGTGCCAGCAGCGGGGACAGGAGCGAGCAGTACTTC	CASSGDRSEQYF
.	TRBV7-9	TRBJ2-3	.	TGTGCCAGCAGCTCCATAGATACGCAGTATTTT	CASSSIDTQYF
.	TRBV6-1	TRBJ2-6	.	TGTGCCAGCAGTGAAGCGAGCGGGGCCAACGTCCTGACTTTC	CASSEASGANVLTF
TRBD1	TRBV16	TRBJ1-3	.	TGTGCCAGCAGCCGGGACAGTCTCTCTGGAAACACCATATATTTT	CASSRDSLSGNTIYF
TRBD2	TRBV28	TRBJ2-1	.	TGTGCCAGCAAGACTAGCGGGAAGGTCAATGAGCAGTTCTTC	CASKTSGKVNEQFF
.	TRBV6-2/TRBV6-3	TRBJ2-4	.	TGTGCCAGCAGTATTAGATACGTAGCCAAAAACATTCAGTACTTC	CASSIRYVAKNIQYF
.	TRBV18	TRBJ2-5	.	TGTGCCAGCTCACCAGGGAGCGGGCAAGAGACCCAGTACTTC	CASSPGSGQETQYF
.	TRBV7-9	TRBJ1-1	.	TGTGCCAGCAGCCTCACAGGACAAATGAACACTGAAGCTTTCTTT	CASSLTGQMNTEAFF
.	TRBV28	TRBJ2-7	.	TGTGCCAGCTGGTCCTTAGGGAGCTCCTACGAGCAGTACTTC	CASWSLGSSYEQYF
TRBD1	TRBV6-5	TRBJ1-1	.	TGTGCCAGCAGGACAGGGGAGAACACTGAAGCTTTCTTT	CASRTGENTEAFF
TRBD2	TRBV7-2	TRBJ2-2	few	TGTGCCAGCAGCTCGCTAGCGGCGGGCACCGGGGAGCTGTTTTTT	CASSSLAAGTGELFF
TRBD1	TRBV28	TRBJ1-6	.	TGTGCCAGCAGCAGGGACAGGGCCCTATATTCACCCCTCCACTTT	CASSRDRALYSPLHF
TRBD1	TRBV10-2	TRBJ1-1	.	TGCGCCAGCAGGCCGTCCGGGACAGGGGCTCGGGGCACTGAAGCTTTCTTT	CASRPSGTGARGTEAFF
TRBD2	TRBV4-2	TRBJ2-3	.	TGTGCCAGCAGCCGAAATGGTCGGGGGACTAACACAGATACGCAGTATTTT	CASSRNGRGTNTDTQYF
.	TRBV4-1	TRBJ1-4	.	TGCGCCAGCAGCCGCGGTGCAGGGGCCTCGCTGACTAATGAAAAACTGTTTTTT	CASSRGAGASLTNEKLFF